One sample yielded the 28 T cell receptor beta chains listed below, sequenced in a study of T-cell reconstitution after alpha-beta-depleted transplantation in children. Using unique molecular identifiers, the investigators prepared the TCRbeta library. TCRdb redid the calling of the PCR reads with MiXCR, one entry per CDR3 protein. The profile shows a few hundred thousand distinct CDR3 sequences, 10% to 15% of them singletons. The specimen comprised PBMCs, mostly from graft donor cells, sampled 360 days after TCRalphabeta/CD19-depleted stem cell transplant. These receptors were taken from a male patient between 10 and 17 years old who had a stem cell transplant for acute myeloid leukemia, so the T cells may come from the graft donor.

The CDR3 bases are TGTGCCAGCAGCCAAGTCGGGGCAGCCAAAAACATTCAGTACTTC. Its translation is CASSQVGAAKNIQYF. This rearrangement joins TRBV7-9 to TRBJ2-4, with D perhaps assigned TRBD1 or TRBD2 (5 bases each). The V gene lost 5 bases and the J gene lost 0 bases, with 11 bases spanning the gap. The CDR3 contains 15 residues. CDR1 SEHNR and CDR2 FQNEAQ come from the germline V gene (reference sequence).

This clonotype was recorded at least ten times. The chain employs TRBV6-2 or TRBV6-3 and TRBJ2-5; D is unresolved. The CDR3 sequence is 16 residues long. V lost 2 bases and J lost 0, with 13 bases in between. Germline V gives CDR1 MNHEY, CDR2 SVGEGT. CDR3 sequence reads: CASSYRETPYQETQYF. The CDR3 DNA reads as TGTGCCAGCAGTTACAGAGAGACACCTTACCAAGAGACCCAGTACTTC.

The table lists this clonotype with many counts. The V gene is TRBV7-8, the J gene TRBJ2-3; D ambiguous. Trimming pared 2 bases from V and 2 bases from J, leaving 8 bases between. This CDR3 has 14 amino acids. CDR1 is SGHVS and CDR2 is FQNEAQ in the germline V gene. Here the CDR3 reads CASSLLADTDTQYF. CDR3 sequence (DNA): TGTGCCAGCAGCTTACTCGCGGACACAGATACGCAGTATTTT.

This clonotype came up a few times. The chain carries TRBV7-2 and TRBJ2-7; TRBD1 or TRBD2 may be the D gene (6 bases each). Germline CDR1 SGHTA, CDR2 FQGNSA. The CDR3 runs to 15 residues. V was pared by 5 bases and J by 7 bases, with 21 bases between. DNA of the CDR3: TGTGCCAGCAGCCCACAGGGCGGGACGGCTTTGGAGCAGTACTTC. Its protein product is CASSPQGGTALEQYF.

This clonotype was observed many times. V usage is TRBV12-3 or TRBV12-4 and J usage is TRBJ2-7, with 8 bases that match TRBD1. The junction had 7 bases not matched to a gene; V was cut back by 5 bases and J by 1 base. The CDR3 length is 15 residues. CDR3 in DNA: TGTGCCAGCAGTCCCCGGGACAGGATGTCCTACGAGCAGTACTTC. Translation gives CASSPRDRMSYEQYF.

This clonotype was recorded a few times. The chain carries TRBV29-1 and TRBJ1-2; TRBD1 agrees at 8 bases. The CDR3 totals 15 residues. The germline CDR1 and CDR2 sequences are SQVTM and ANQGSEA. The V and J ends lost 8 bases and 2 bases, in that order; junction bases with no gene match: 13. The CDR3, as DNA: TGCAGCTTCCTGGACAGGGAAGTATCCAACTATGGCTACACCTTC. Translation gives CSFLDREVSNYGYTF.

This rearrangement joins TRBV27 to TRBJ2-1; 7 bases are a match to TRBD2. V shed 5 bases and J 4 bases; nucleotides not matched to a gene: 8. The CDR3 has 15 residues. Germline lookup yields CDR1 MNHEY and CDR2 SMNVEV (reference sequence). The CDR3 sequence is CASSREAREYNEQFF. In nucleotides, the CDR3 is TGTGCCAGCAGTCGGGAGGCCCGGGAGTACAATGAGCAGTTCTTC.

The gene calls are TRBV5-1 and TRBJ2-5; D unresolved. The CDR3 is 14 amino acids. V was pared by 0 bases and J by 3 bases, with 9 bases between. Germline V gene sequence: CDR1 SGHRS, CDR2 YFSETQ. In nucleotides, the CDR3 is TGCGCCAGCAGCTTGGAGGCAGTCAAAGAGACCCAGTACTTC. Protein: CASSLEAVKETQYF.

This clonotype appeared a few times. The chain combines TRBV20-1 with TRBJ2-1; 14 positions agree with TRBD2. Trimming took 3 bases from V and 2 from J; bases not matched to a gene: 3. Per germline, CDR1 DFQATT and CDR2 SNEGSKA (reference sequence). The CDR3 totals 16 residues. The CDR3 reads CSASGLAGGPYNEQFF. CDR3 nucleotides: TGCAGTGCTAGCGGACTAGCGGGAGGCCCCTACAATGAGCAGTTCTTC.

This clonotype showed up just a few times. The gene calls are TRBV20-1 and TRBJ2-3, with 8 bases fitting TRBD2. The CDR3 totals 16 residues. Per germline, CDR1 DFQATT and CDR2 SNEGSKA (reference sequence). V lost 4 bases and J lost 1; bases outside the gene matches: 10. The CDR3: CSATGTRKRRTDTQYF. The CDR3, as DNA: TGCAGTGCTACCGGGACTAGAAAGAGACGCACAGATACGCAGTATTTT.

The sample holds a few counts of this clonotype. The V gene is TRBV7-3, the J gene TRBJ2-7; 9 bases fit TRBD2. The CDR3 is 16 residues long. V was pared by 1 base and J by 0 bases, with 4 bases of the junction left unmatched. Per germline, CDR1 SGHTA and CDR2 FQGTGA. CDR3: CASSLKAGGTSYEQYF. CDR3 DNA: TGTGCCAGCAGCTTAAAAGCGGGAGGCACCTCCTACGAGCAGTACTTC.

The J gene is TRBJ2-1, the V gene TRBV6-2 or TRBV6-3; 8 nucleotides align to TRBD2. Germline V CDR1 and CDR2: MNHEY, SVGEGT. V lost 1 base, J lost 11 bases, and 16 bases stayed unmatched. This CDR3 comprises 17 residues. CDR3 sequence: CASSYYKTSAPSFQQFF. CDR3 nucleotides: TGTGCCAGCAGTTACTACAAGACTAGCGCTCCCTCTTTTCAGCAGTTCTTC.

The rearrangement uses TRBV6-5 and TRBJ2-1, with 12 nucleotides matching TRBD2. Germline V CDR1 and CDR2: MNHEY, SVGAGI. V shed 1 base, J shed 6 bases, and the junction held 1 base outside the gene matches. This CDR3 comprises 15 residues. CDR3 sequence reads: CASSYLLAGGNEQFF. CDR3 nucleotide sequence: TGTGCCAGCAGTTACTTACTAGCGGGAGGCAATGAGCAGTTCTTC.

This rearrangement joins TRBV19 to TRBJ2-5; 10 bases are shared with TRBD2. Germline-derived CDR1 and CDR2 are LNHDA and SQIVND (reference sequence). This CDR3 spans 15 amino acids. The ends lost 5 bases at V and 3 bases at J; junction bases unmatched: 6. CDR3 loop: CASSAWTSGKETQYF. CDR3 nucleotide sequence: TGTGCCAGTAGTGCTTGGACTAGCGGTAAAGAGACCCAGTACTTC.

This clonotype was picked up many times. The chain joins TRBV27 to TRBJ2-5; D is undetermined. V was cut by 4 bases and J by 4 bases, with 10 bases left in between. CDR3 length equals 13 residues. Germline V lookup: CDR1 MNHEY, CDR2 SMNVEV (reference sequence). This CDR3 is CASSSHSPETQYF. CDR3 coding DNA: TGTGCCAGCAGTTCACATTCTCCAGAGACCCAGTACTTC.

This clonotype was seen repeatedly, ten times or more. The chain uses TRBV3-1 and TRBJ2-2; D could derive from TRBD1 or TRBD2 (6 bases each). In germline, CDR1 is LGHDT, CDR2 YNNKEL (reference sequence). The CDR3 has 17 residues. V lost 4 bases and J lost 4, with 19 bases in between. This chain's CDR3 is CASSPMGGGVITGELFF. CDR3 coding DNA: TGTGCCAGCAGCCCAATGGGGGGCGGGGTGATCACCGGGGAGCTGTTTTTT. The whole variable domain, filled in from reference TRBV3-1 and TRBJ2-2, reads DTAVSQTPKYLVTQMGNDKSIKCEQNLGHDTMYWYKQDSKKFLKIMFSYNNKELIINETVPNRFSPKSPDKAHLNLHINSLELGDSAVYFCASSPMGGGVITGELFFGEGSRLTVL.

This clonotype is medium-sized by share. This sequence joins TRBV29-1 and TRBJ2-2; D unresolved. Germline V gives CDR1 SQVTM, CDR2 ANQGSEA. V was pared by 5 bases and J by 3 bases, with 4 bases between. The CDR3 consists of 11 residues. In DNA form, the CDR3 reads TGCAGCGTTTATGACACCGGGGAGCTGTTTTTT. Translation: CSVYDTGELFF.

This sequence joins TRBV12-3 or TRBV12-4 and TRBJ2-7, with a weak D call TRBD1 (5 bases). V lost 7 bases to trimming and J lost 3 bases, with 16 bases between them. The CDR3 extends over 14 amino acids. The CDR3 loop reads CASTSGRQGYEQYF. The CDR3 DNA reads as TGTGCCAGCACCTCTGGGCGTCAGGGCTACGAGCAGTACTTC.

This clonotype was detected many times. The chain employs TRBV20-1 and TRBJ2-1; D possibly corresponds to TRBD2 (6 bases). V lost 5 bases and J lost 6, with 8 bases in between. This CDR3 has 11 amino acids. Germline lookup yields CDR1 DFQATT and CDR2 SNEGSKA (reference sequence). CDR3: CSAQLANEQFF. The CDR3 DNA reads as TGCAGTGCTCAACTAGCCAATGAGCAGTTCTTC.

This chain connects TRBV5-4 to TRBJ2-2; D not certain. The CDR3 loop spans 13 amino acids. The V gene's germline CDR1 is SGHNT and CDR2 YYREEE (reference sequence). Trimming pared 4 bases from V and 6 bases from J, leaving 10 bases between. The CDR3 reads CASSVDPPGELFF. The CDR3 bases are TGTGCCAGCAGCGTGGACCCCCCCGGGGAGCTGTTTTTT.

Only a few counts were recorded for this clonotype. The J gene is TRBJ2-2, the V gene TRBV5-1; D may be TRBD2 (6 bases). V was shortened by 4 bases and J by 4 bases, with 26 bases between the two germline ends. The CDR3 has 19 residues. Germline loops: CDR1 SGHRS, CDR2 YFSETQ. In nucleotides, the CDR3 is TGCGCCAGCAGCGCGGGGTCAGGGAACGATTTCAACTTCACCGGGGAGCTGTTTTTT. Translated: CASSAGSGNDFNFTGELFF.

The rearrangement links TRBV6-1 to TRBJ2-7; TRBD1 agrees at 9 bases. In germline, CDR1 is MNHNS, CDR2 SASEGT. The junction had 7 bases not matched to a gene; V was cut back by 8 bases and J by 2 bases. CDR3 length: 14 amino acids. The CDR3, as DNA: TGTGCCAGCGGGAAGACAGGGGGGACCTACGAGCAGTACTTC. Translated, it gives CASGKTGGTYEQYF.

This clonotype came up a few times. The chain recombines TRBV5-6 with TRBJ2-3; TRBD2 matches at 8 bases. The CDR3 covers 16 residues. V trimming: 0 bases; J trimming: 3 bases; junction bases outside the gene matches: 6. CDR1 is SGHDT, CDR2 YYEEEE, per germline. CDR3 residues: CASSLEGGRKTDTQYF. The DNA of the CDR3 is TGTGCCAGCAGCTTGGAGGGCGGGAGGAAGACAGATACGCAGTATTTT.

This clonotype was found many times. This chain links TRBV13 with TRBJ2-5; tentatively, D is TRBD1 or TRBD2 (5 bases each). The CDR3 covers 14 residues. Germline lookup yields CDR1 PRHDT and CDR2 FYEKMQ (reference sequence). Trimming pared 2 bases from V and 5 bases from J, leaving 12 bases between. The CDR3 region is CASSLQGEGETQYF. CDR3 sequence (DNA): TGTGCCAGCAGCTTACAGGGAGAGGGGGAGACCCAGTACTTC.

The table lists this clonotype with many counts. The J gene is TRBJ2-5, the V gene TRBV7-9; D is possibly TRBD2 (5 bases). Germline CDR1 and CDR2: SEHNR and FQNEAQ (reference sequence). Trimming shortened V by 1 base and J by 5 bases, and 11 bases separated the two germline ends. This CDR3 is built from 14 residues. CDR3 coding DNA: TGTGCCAGCAGCTTAGGAGGGTCCGCGGAGACCCAGTACTTC. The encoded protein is CASSLGGSAETQYF.

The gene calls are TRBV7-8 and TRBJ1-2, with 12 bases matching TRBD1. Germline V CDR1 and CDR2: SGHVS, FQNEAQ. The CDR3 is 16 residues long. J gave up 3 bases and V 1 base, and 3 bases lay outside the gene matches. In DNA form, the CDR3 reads TGTGCCAGCAGCTTAGGGGGGACAGGGGGCTACTATGGCTACACCTTC. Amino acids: CASSLGGTGGYYGYTF.

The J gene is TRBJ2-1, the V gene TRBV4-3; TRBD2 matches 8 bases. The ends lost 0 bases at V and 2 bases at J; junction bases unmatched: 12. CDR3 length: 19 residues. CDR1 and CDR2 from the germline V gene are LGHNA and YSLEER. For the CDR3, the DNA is TGCGCCAGCAGCCAAGATCGGTGGGCTAGCGGGCCTACCTACAATGAGCAGTTCTTC. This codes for CASSQDRWASGPTYNEQFF.

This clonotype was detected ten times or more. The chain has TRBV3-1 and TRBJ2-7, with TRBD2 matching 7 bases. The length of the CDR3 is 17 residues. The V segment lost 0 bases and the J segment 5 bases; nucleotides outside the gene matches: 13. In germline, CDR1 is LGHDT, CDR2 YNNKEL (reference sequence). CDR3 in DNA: TGTGCCAGCAGCCAAGATCTAGAGAGCGGGAAGAGGGACGAGCAGTACTTC. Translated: CASSQDLESGKRDEQYF.